The clone carrying this T cell receptor (beta chain) was counted once. Sequenced by immunoSEQ multiplex PCR; TCRdb stores in-frame clones only, minus some. Of 100,000 or so clones listed, approximately 83% are singletons. These data come from a study of blood T cell repertoires in COVID-19. About the research overall: The origin of the acute and convalescent COVID-19 samples was the United States, Italy and Spain. In each case, the material was cDNA or gDNA derived from T cells, B-cell-depleted T cells, or PBMCs.

The V and J ends lost 5 bases and 5 bases, in that order; junction bases with no gene match: 3. CDR1 is LGHNT, CDR2 FRNRAP, per germline. The CDR3 length is 13 residues. The V call is TRBV12-5, the J call TRBJ2-7; the match to TRBD1 covers 10 bases. The sample comprised peripheral blood. This clonotype originated in a man aged 60 to 75 with acute or convalescent COVID-19. The CDR3 protein is CASGRDRGNEQYF. CDR3 sequence (DNA): TGTGCTAGTGGTCGGGACAGGGGTAACGAGCAGTACTTC.